The T cell receptor (beta chain) described here comes from a study of T-cell reconstitution after alpha-beta-depleted transplantation in children. A word on this clonotype: Since a much larger clone is just one base distant, this may be a read error.

This CDR3 spans 16 amino acids. CDR1 and CDR2 from the germline V gene are SGDLS and YYNGEE. J gave up 5 bases and V 2 bases, and 6 bases lay outside the gene matches. Unique molecular identifiers were incorporated when the TCRbeta library was constructed. One entry per CDR3 protein results from TCRdb running MiXCR on the PCR reads. The data hold some 200,000 distinct CDR3 sequences, with more than 12% observed a single time. Source: PBMCs from the stem cell graft donor, taken from the stem cell graft. The clonotype was recovered from a human donor who donated a stem cell graft to a child with acute lymphoblastic leukemia. The chain joins TRBV9 to TRBJ2-1, with 11 bases that match TRBD2. CDR3 loop: CASSVRLAGTDNEQFF. The CDR3 DNA follows: TGTGCCAGCAGCGTTAGACTAGCGGGGACCGACAATGAGCAGTTCTTC.